Described below is a single T cell receptor beta chain sequence and its context. This specimen belongs to a study of blood T cell repertoires in COVID-19. Study details: Material from acute and convalescent COVID-19 was sourced from the United States, Italy and Spain.

Trimming stripped 1 base from V and 2 bases from J, with 10 bases between. The CDR3 is 15 amino acids. Germline CDR1 SGHVS, CDR2 FNYEAQ. Assay: immunoSEQ multiplex PCR; the TCRdb copy retains only in-frame clones and omits some. The sample lists roughly 240,000 clones, approximately 90% occurring once. The receptor comes from a man between 45 and 60 years old who had been exposed to COVID-19. The V gene is TRBV7-6, the J gene TRBJ2-3, with a tentative D call TRBD2 (6 bases). The sample was PBMCs or T cells enriched from blood (not recorded which). The CDR3 loop reads CASSLVGSNTDTQYF. For the CDR3, the DNA is TGTGCCAGCAGCTTAGTCGGGAGCAACACAGATACGCAGTATTTT.